The 14 T cell receptor beta chains in this list originate from one sample, sequenced in a study of T-cell memory formation after mild COVID-19. A single record per CDR3 protein comes from TCRdb applying MiXCR to the 5' RACE reads. The profile shows roughly 120,000 distinct CDR3 sequences, approximately 15% of them singletons. Sequencing was done on a sample of PBMCs or a T cell subset sorted from them (not recorded which). These receptors came from an adult woman who had mild COVID-19 (a few samples of this study predate the infection). Cell type and time point are not known.

This clonotype appeared a few times. CDR3 DNA: TGCGCCAGCAGCCAAGAAGGCAGAAGCTCCTACGAGCAGTACTTC. It encodes CASSQEGRSSYEQYF. J is TRBJ2-7 and V is TRBV4-1; D is ambiguous. Trimming left V 0 bases short and J 0 bases short, with 9 bases between. The CDR3 loop spans 15 amino acids. In germline, CDR1 is MGHRA, CDR2 YSYEKL.

The genes are TRBV6-5 and TRBJ1-1; no definite D call. The V and J ends lost 6 bases and 0 bases respectively, with 11 bases between them. Germline CDR1 is MNHEY and CDR2 is SVGAGI. The CDR3 consists of 14 residues. The CDR3 sequence: CASRLLTLNTEAFF. The CDR3 DNA follows: TGTGCCAGCAGACTTTTGACACTGAACACTGAAGCTTTCTTT.

This clonotype turned up a few times. The chain couples TRBV27 to TRBJ2-1; D perhaps matches TRBD2 (6 bases). Germline CDR1 and CDR2: MNHEY and SMNVEV (reference sequence). V was clipped by 4 bases and J by 7 bases, with 20 bases between them. The CDR3 totals 16 residues. DNA for the CDR3: TGTGCCAGCAGTTCCGGGGACTTCAGAGGGATGAATGAGCAGTTCTTC. This encodes CASSSGDFRGMNEQFF.

V and J are TRBV6-2 or TRBV6-3 and TRBJ2-2, with 10 bases that match TRBD2. Trimming cost V 10 bases and J 6 bases; bases outside gene matches: 8. From germline, CDR1 is MNHEY and CDR2 SVGEGT. This CDR3 region has 14 residues. CDR3 DNA: TGTGCCACCCGAGCGGGGGGGCCGGCCGGGGAGCTGTTTTTT. This translates into CATRAGGPAGELFF.

This clonotype was seen only a few times. The rearrangement joins TRBV20-1 to TRBJ1-1; D remains ambiguous. This CDR3 is 13 amino acids long. CDR1 and CDR2 (germline): DFQATT, SNEGSKA (reference sequence). V lost 2 bases to trimming and J lost 1 base, with 8 bases between them. CDR3 sequence reads: CSARLAKNTEAFF. The CDR3 DNA is TGCAGTGCTAGATTAGCCAAGAACACTGAAGCTTTCTTT.

This clonotype was seen a few times. This chain connects TRBV3-1 to TRBJ1-1, with a tentative D call TRBD1 (5 bases). In germline, CDR1 is LGHDT, CDR2 YNNKEL (reference sequence). V shed 1 base and J shed 4 bases, with 10 bases lying between them. The CDR3 sequence is 14 residues long. CDR3 in DNA: TGTGCCAGCAGCCAAGCTGGGGCAGGCACTGAAGCTTTCTTT. Its protein product is CASSQAGAGTEAFF.

This clonotype was detected only a few times. V is TRBV30 and J is TRBJ2-7; TRBD1 agrees at 9 bases. With V trimmed by 3 bases and J by 5 bases, 5 bases remained unmatched. Germline assignment: CDR1 GTSNPN and CDR2 SVGIG (reference sequence). This CDR3 contains 13 residues. CDR3 nucleotide sequence: TGTGCCTGGAGACCCGGGACAGGGAACGAGCAGTACTTC. Its protein is CAWRPGTGNEQYF.

This clonotype showed up just a few times. V gene TRBV9 combines with J gene TRBJ1-2, with a tentative D call TRBD1 (5 bases). The CDR3 covers 14 residues. CDR1 and CDR2 from the germline V gene are SGDLS and YYNGEE. The V gene lost 0 bases and the J gene lost 6 bases, with 12 bases spanning the gap. CDR3 region: CASSVDPRGDGYTF. CDR3 DNA: TGTGCCAGCAGCGTAGATCCCCGAGGGGATGGCTACACCTTC.

This clonotype showed up just a few times. The chain combines TRBV27 with TRBJ2-1; D gene ambiguous. The CDR3 length is 13 residues. Germline loops: CDR1 MNHEY, CDR2 SMNVEV (reference sequence). V was shortened by 8 bases and J by 5 bases, with 13 bases between the two germline ends. Here the CDR3 reads CASPRTSNNEQFF. The DNA of the CDR3 is TGTGCCAGCCCCCGGACGAGCAACAATGAGCAGTTCTTC.

V usage is TRBV12-3 or TRBV12-4 and J usage is TRBJ2-6; D is ambiguous. V was cut by 5 bases and J by 2 bases, with 19 bases left in between. CDR3 length: 18 residues. In DNA, the CDR3 is TGTGCCAGCAGTCGCCTCTCTGGCAAACCTACTGGGGCCAACGTCCTGACTTTC. Translating it yields CASSRLSGKPTGANVLTF.

This clonotype was observed a few times. This rearrangement joins TRBV20-1 to TRBJ1-1; 7 bases match TRBD1. CDR3 length equals 11 residues. Germline assignment: CDR1 DFQATT and CDR2 SNEGSKA (reference sequence). Losses at the gene ends were 5 bases for V and 7 bases for J; bases not matched to a gene: 4. The chain's CDR3 is CSAPGQIEAFF. CDR3 nucleotide sequence: TGCAGTGCTCCGGGACAGATTGAAGCTTTCTTT.

This sequence joins TRBV7-2 and TRBJ2-1; TRBD1 matches at 7 bases. The germline CDR1 and CDR2 sequences are SGHTA and FQGNSA. This CDR3 is 15 amino acids long. With 5 bases clipped from V and 4 bases from J, the junction kept 8 bases outside the gene matches. DNA of the CDR3: TGTGCCAGCAGCCCCCGACAGGGTTATTACAATGAGCAGTTCTTC. Its protein product is CASSPRQGYYNEQFF. The variable domain in full, with the rest retrieved from reference TRBV7-2 and TRBJ2-1, is GAGVSQSPSNKVTEKGKDVELRCDPISGHTALYWYRQSLGQGLEFLIYFQGNSAPDKSGLPSDRFSAERTGGSVSTLTIQRTQQEDSAVYLCASSPRQGYYNEQFFGPGTRLTVL.

This clonotype was observed at least ten times. V gene TRBV13 combines with J gene TRBJ2-1; 7 bases are shared with TRBD2. The CDR3 extends over 16 amino acids. The V and J ends lost 4 bases and 7 bases, in that order; junction bases with no gene match: 13. CDR1 is PRHDT and CDR2 is FYEKMQ in the germline V gene (reference sequence). This CDR3 is CASSSRSGEGQNEQFF. The CDR3 coding sequence is TGTGCCAGCAGCTCTCGAAGCGGGGAGGGTCAAAATGAGCAGTTCTTC.

The genes are TRBV7-9 and TRBJ1-1; D perhaps matches TRBD1 (5 bases). CDR3 length equals 14 residues. V was clipped by 4 bases and J by 2 bases, with 11 bases between them. Germline V gene data show CDR1 as SEHNR and CDR2 as FQNEAQ (reference sequence). Written as DNA, the CDR3 is TGTGCCAGCAGCTCTGACAGTGCCAACACTGAAGCTTTCTTT. Translated: CASSSDSANTEAFF.